These T cell receptor beta chains were read from a single sample in a study of cytomegalovirus exposure and HLA in healthy donors. Libraries were prepared by immunoSEQ multiplex PCR; TCRdb keeps only in-frame clonotypes and omits some of them. This sample carries 90,000 to 150,000 clones, 60% to 85% of them seen once, and the ten largest clones take 3% to 4%. The sample taken for sequencing was PBMCs. The receptors stem from a woman aged 25 to 39 in good health and CMV-seropositive. The CDR3 runs from the conserved cysteine through the conserved F or W. The D gene is left open where the match is weak. Rows give clone size only sometimes, using once, few, many, or a class for an expanded clone.

V gene	D gene	clone size	J gene	CDR3 DNA	CDR3 protein
TRBV4-3	NA	NA	TRBJ2-7	TGCGCCAGCAGCCACGGTTTCCCCCAATACGAGCAGTACTTC	CASSHGFPQYEQYF
TRBV29-1	NA	NA	TRBJ1-1	TGCAGCGTCGGACTTACGAACACTGAAGCTTTCTTT	CSVGLTNTEAFF
TRBV5-1	TRBD2	NA	TRBJ2-3	TGCGCCAGCAGCGAAAAGATAGCGGGGGGGAGCACAGATACGCAGTATTTT	CASSEKIAGGSTDTQYF
TRBV2	NA	NA	TRBJ1-5	TGTGCCAGCAGTGAATCGGGTGGCCATCAGCCCCAGCATTTT	CASSESGGHQPQHF
TRBV5-1	TRBD2	few	TRBJ2-5	TGCGCCAGCAGCTCTAGCGGGGGGCGGGAGACCCAGTACTTC	CASSSSGGRETQYF
TRBV6-5	TRBD2	NA	TRBJ2-7	TGTGCCAGCAGCCCCACTAGCGGGGTCGAGCAGTACTTC	CASSPTSGVEQYF
TRBV6-6	NA	once	TRBJ2-7	TGTGCCAGCAGTCCGGGACTCTGGTCTTCCGAGCAGTACTTC	CASSPGLWSSEQYF
TRBV7-9	NA	NA	TRBJ2-7	TGTGCCAGCAGCTTAGTAATGAGCGAGCAGTACTTC	CASSLVMSEQYF
TRBV11-1	NA	once	TRBJ2-1	TGTGCCAGCAGCTTAGAGGCGGTCTACAATGAGCAGTTCTTC	CASSLEAVYNEQFF
TRBV28	NA	NA	TRBJ1-5	TGTGCCAGCAGTTCCAGGCGGGAGCCCCAGCATTTT	CASSSRREPQHF
TRBV10-3	NA	NA	TRBJ2-5	TGTGCCATCAGTGAGAGGTCTAGCGCAGCTCAAGAGACCCAGTACTTC	CAISERSSAAQETQYF
TRBV19	NA	NA	TRBJ1-1	TGTGCCAGTAGTATAGCTGGGCGCCTTGGGAACACTGAAGCTTTCTTT	CASSIAGRLGNTEAFF
TRBV29-1	NA	NA	TRBJ1-2	TGCAGCGTTGAACGAGCTAACTATGGCTACACCTTC	CSVERANYGYTF
TRBV9	TRBD1	NA	TRBJ1-2	TGCGCCAGCAGCGTAGCCGAAACGACAGGGGAGAGAGGCTACACCTTC	CASSVAETTGERGYTF
TRBV9	TRBD1	NA	TRBJ2-5	TGTGCCAGCAGCGTCGGGACAGGGGATCGAGAGACCCAGTACTTC	CASSVGTGDRETQYF
TRBV6-6	NA	NA	TRBJ2-3	TGTGCCAGCAGTTACTTAGCGAATACGCAGTATTTT	CASSYLANTQYF
TRBV2	NA	NA	TRBJ2-7	TGTGCCAGCAGTCTACAGGGGGGGCCCTACGAGCAGTACTTC	CASSLQGGPYEQYF
TRBV9	NA	NA	TRBJ1-3	TGTGCCAGCAGCGTAGAAAGTCAGTTCTCTGGAAACACCATATATTTT	CASSVESQFSGNTIYF
TRBV5-4	TRBD2	NA	TRBJ2-7	TGTGCCAGCAGCCCCTGGTGGGGGGGGAACGAGCAGTACTTC	CASSPWWGGNEQYF
TRBV6-5	TRBD1	NA	TRBJ2-5	TGTGCCAGCAGTAAACAGGGGAGAAGAGAGACCCAGTACTTC	CASSKQGRRETQYF
TRBV14	NA	NA	TRBJ2-3	TGTGCCAGCAGCCGCCAAGGGAGAGGGAAGTGGACAGATACGCAGTATTTT	CASSRQGRGKWTDTQYF
TRBV5-6	TRBD1	NA	TRBJ1-2	TGTGCCAGCAGCCAACCGGGACAGGAAGATATCCTCTATGGCTACACCTTC	CASSQPGQEDILYGYTF
TRBV7-2	TRBD1	NA	TRBJ1-5	TGTGCCAGCAGCTTCGGGACAGGTATGCTTCAGCCCCAGCATTTT	CASSFGTGMLQPQHF
TRBV18	NA	NA	TRBJ2-1	TGTGCCAGCTCACCATCCGCGGCAGGGGAGCAGTTCTTC	CASSPSAAGEQFF
TRBV14	NA	NA	TRBJ2-6	TGTGCCAGCAGTCGAGCCTCTGGGGCCAACGTCCTGACTTTC	CASSRASGANVLTF
TRBV5-1	TRBD1	NA	TRBJ1-2	TGCGCCAGCAGCAAAACCGGACAGGGCGGCTATGGCTACACCTTC	CASSKTGQGGYGYTF
TRBV9	NA	few	TRBJ1-4	TGTGCCAGCAGCCGGGGGTGGACTAATGAAAAACTGTTTTTT	CASSRGWTNEKLFF
TRBV29-1	TRBD2	NA	TRBJ2-3	TGCAGCGGCTGGGCTAGCGGGTTCACAGATACGCAGTATTTT	CSGWASGFTDTQYF
TRBV30	NA	NA	TRBJ2-7	TGTGCCTGGAGTTCTTTCGGGTCCTACGAGCAGTACTTC	CAWSSFGSYEQYF
TRBV6-5	NA	once	TRBJ2-3	TGTGCCAGCAGTTACCAGGTCTCTAGCACAGATACGCAGTATTTT	CASSYQVSSTDTQYF
TRBV19	TRBD1	NA	TRBJ2-5	TGTGCCAGTAGAGACAGGGGGCGAGGAGAGACCCAGTACTTC	CASRDRGRGETQYF
TRBV4-1	TRBD1	NA	TRBJ2-5	TGCGCCAGCAGTCGACAGGGGTCAGAGACCCAGTACTTC	CASSRQGSETQYF
TRBV28	TRBD1	once	TRBJ1-4	TGTGCCAGCAGTACTTCTTGGACAGGGGGCAGTGAAAAACTGTTTTTT	CASSTSWTGGSEKLFF
TRBV5-1	NA	NA	TRBJ2-2	TGCGCCAGCAGCTTAGAGGTGACCGGGGAGCTGTTTTTT	CASSLEVTGELFF
TRBV13	NA	NA	TRBJ2-7	TGTGCCAGCAGCCCAGCGGGCTCTTCAGCCTACGAGCAGTACTTC	CASSPAGSSAYEQYF
TRBV19	TRBD2	NA	TRBJ2-3	TGTGCCAGCGAGACTAGCGGGGGGGCAGATACGCAGTATTTT	CASETSGGADTQYF
TRBV6-1	TRBD1	NA	TRBJ1-4	TGTGCCAGCAGTGAGGACAGGGGGGAACTGTTTTTT	CASSEDRGELFF
TRBV6-1	NA	NA	TRBJ2-7	TGTGCCAGCAGTTGGGGGGGGCAGAGTCCCGAGCAGTACTTC	CASSWGGQSPEQYF
TRBV28	NA	once	TRBJ2-7	TGTGCCAGCAGTTTCTCTGACATCTACGAGCAGTACTTC	CASSFSDIYEQYF
TRBV6-1	NA	NA	TRBJ2-5	TGTGCCAGCAGTGAAGTTTTCGGGGGCCAAGAGACCCAGTACTTC	CASSEVFGGQETQYF
TRBV7-8	NA	NA	TRBJ1-1	TGTGCCAGCAGCCTCCGCTTGGGAGTCCCAGACACTGAAGCTTTCTTT	CASSLRLGVPDTEAFF
TRBV28	TRBD1	NA	TRBJ1-6	TGTGCCAGCAGTAGCACAGGGGTTATATCCTATAATTCACCCCTCCACTTT	CASSSTGVISYNSPLHF
TRBV7-9	TRBD2	NA	TRBJ2-2	TGTGCCAGCAGCTTAGGTCTAGCGGAAACCGGGGAGCTGTTTTTT	CASSLGLAETGELFF
TRBV9	NA	once	TRBJ2-2	TGTGCCAGCAGCGTAGCTATAGACACCGGGGAGCTGTTTTTT	CASSVAIDTGELFF
TRBV7-7	TRBD2	NA	TRBJ2-2	TGTGCCAGCAGTGGTAGCGGGGGACCCACCGGGGAGCTGTTTTTT	CASSGSGGPTGELFF
TRBV4-3	TRBD1	few	TRBJ2-6	TGCGCCAGCAGCCACGCGTTGGGGGACAGCTCTGGGGCCAACGTCCTGACTTTC	CASSHALGDSSGANVLTF
TRBV7-2	TRBD1	NA	TRBJ2-1	TGTGCCAGCAGCGCACGAGGGGGCCTCTACAATGAGCAGTTCTTC	CASSARGGLYNEQFF
TRBV6-1	NA	NA	TRBJ1-2	TGTGCCAGCAGTGAACCTATGGACAGTGGGGGCTACACCTTC	CASSEPMDSGGYTF
TRBV7-9	NA	NA	TRBJ2-7	TGTTCCAGCAGCCAAGACACCGAGCAGTACTTC	CSSSQDTEQYF